These T cell receptor beta chains were read from a single sample in a study of blood T cell repertoires in COVID-19. Using immunoSEQ multiplex PCR, the repertoire was profiled, and TCRdb retains in-frame clones only, with some absent. In the table there are about 150,000 clones, around 82% of which are singletons. Sequenced: peripheral blood. These receptors originate from a human donor in a cohort sampled during active COVID-19. Both conserved end residues are part of each CDR3. The D gene is left open where the match is weak. Size tells how often a clone was seen (once, few, many) or the class of an expanded clone, and some rows leave it out.

>few|-|TRBJ1-1|TRBV6-2/TRBV6-3
CASSYSAQGKAFF
TGTGCCAGCAGTTATTCGGCCCAGGGAAAAGCTTTCTTT
>-|TRBD1|TRBJ2-7|TRBV19
CASSINELQGAVEQYF
TGTGCCAGTAGTATAAATGAGCTACAGGGGGCGGTCGAGCAGTACTTC
>once|-|TRBJ1-3|TRBV5-6
CASSFYAGFGNTIYF
TGTGCCAGCAGCTTTTATGCGGGTTTCGGAAACACCATATATTTT
>-|-|TRBJ2-2|TRBV7-2
CASKWSGGRGTGELFF
TGTGCCAGCAAATGGTCCGGAGGCCGCGGGACCGGGGAGCTGTTTTTT
>few|-|TRBJ2-2|TRBV5-5
CASSLEQLSGELFF
TGTGCCAGCAGCTTGGAACAGCTTAGCGGGGAGCTGTTTTTT
>-|TRBD2|TRBJ2-2|TRBV3-1/TRBV3-2
CASSRRGLAETGELFF
TGTGCCAGCAGCCGGAGGGGACTAGCGGAGACCGGGGAGCTGTTTTTT
>-|-|TRBJ2-1|TRBV11-2
CASRPRSGDNEQFF
TGTGCCAGCAGACCAAGGTCCGGGGACAATGAGCAGTTCTTC
>few|-|TRBJ1-1|TRBV21-1
CASSKVMPENTEAFF
TGTGCCAGCAGCAAAGTGATGCCAGAGAACACTGAAGCTTTCTTT
>few|-|TRBJ1-5|TRBV29-1
CSVAENNQPQHF
TGCAGCGTTGCGGAGAACAATCAGCCCCAGCATTTT
>-|-|TRBJ1-4|TRBV6-5
CASSYDPGDEKLFF
TGTGCCAGCAGTTACGATCCGGGGGATGAAAAACTGTTTTTT
>many|TRBD1|TRBJ1-1|TRBV11-3
CASSVNYRGVEAFF
TGTGCCAGCAGCGTCAATTACAGGGGGGTCGAAGCTTTCTTT
>-|-|TRBJ2-2|TRBV6-5
CASSQISNTGELFF
TGTGCCAGCAGTCAGATTTCGAACACCGGGGAGCTGTTTTTT
>-|-|TRBJ2-1|TRBV24-1
CATSDRHYNEQFF
TGTGCCACCAGTGATCGACATTACAATGAGCAGTTCTTC